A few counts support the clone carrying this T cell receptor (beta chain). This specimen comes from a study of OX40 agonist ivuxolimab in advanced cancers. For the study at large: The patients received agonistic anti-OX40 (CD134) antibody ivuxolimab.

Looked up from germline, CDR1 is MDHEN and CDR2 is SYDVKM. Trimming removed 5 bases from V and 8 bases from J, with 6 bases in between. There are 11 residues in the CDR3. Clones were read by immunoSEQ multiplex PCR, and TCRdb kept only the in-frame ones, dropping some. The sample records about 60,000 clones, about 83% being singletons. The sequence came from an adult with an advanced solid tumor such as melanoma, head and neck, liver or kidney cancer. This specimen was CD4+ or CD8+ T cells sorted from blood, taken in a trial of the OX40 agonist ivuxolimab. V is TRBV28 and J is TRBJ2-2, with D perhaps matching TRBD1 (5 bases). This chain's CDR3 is CASSHRGELFF. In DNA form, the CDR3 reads TGTGCCAGCAGTCACAGGGGGGAGCTGTTTTTT.